The clone carrying this T cell receptor beta chain was seen many times. No antigen is known for it. This sample was taken from a study of CD8 T cells in ankylosing spondylitis. The CDR3 sequence is 12 residues long. Broader study findings: Blood from ankylosing spondylitis patients appeared to carry a characteristic roughly 8-variant TCR beta motif.

Libraries for TCR beta were made by quantitative 5'-RACE with molecular barcodes. One entry per CDR3 protein results from TCRdb running MiXCR on the 5' RACE reads. The table shows around 280,000 distinct CDR3 sequences, with approximately 20% occurring only once. The chain is built from TRBV21-1 and TRBJ2-7; whether TRBD1, the table's D call, matches the DNA was not checked. TRBV21-1 counts as a pseudogene. The origin of this receptor is a male donor with ankylosing spondylitis or in good health (not recorded which). The sample consisted of blood, either unsorted or a sorted T cell fraction (not recorded which). CDR3 loop: CVTTGGSYEQYV. The DNA of the CDR3 is TGTGTTACGACAGGGGGCTCCTACGAGCAGTACGTC.